What follows describes a single T cell receptor (beta chain). Its antigen is undetermined. Germline V gives CDR1 DFQATT, CDR2 SNEGSKA (reference sequence). V trimming: 3 bases; J trimming: 5 bases; junction bases outside the gene matches: 7. The CDR3 is 14 amino acids. Then a second PCR, running about 7 to 11 cycles, was carried out with a sample-barcoded 5' primer and a J-beta primer mix. The template-switch adaptor, which had 12 random nucleotides, put a tag on each cDNA molecule. TCRdb analysed the 5' RACE reads with MiXCR anew, one entry per CDR3 protein. This sample yields 1.5 million to 2 million distinct CDR3 sequences, of which around 50% are seen a single time; approximately 2.1% belongs to the top ten. The sample comes from a study of blood T cells in healthy people across ages. The study's findings and limits: Using unsorted PBMCs precluded a conclusive naive versus antigen-experienced comparison. The recorded TCR beta diversity per million T cells decreased in a roughly linear manner with age.

For every donor, a draw yielded around 10 milliliters of peripheral blood. The chain is built from TRBV20-1 and TRBJ1-2, with 9 nucleotides matching TRBD1. Sequences were obtained from blood. The receptor's source is a woman aged 40-49 years in good health. The CDR3 nucleotides read TGCAGTGCTAGGGGACAGGGAGCTCGTTATGGCTACACCTTC. It encodes CSARGQGARYGYTF.